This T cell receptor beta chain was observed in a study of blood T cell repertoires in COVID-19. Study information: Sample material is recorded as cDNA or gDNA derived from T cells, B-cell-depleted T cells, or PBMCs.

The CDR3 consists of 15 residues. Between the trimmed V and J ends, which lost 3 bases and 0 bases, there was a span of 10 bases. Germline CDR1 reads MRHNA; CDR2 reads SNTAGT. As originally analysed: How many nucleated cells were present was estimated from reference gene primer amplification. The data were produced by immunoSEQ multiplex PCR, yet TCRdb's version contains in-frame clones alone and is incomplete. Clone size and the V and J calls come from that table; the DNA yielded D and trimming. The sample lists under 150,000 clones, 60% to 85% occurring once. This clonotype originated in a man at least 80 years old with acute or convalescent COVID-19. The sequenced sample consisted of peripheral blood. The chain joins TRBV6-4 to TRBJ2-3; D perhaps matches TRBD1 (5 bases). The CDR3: CASSDRGRSTDTQYF. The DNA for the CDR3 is TGTGCCAGCAGTGATAGGGGTCGGAGCACAGATACGCAGTATTTT.